The entry that follows covers one T cell receptor (beta chain) sequence. This clone came up a few times. Its antigen remains undetermined. Base qualities are not recorded, but no much larger clone differs from it by a single base. Trimming takes 1 base off V and 3 bases off J; junction bases not matched to a gene: 2. CDR1 and CDR2 were assigned from the germline V gene (reference sequence) as LNHNV and YYDKDF. The cysteine opens and the phenylalanine closes a CDR3 of 15 amino acids. Only CDR3 DNA is held: 45 bases, read in frame from base 1. The data belong to a study of lymphopenia after photon versus proton radiotherapy (dated by TCRdb to about 2019). Context from the whole study: Photon and proton radiation therapy were compared by the study for their immunological effects in patients with gastrointestinal tumors who developed high-grade lymphopenia. The cohort included about 18 patients with gastrointestinal tumors who developed lymphopenia after receiving either photon or proton therapy. The goal of the study was to characterize the differences between the two radiation modalities in how they affect the immune system. General findings and caveats noted by the study authors: Across the cohort, among patients who died, a greater drop in TCR diversity after the nadir was inversely correlated with overall survival time. After the lymphocyte count nadir, photon-treated repertoires showed oligoclonal expansion, especially of CD8+ Temra cells, which drove the drop in diversity. Relative stability during treatment was observed in proton-treated patients, whereas loss of naive T cells and TCR diversity and gain of effector/memory populations were observed in photon-treated patients. The authors looked at the survival association only in patients who died, and they framed better survival with proton therapy as a possibility rather than a demonstrated result.

Library method: the immunoSEQ multiplex PCR assay. Alongside multiparametric flow cytometry, deep sequencing of rearranged TCR beta loci was used to profile the T cell repertoires. TCRdb mirrors the immuneACCESS table, restricted to in-frame sequences. Some clones are absent from its copies; in checked studies, under half trace to an unresolved V gene, and the reason for the others is unknown. The sample table contains about 26,000 clones; only one count was recorded for roughly four fifths of them. The ten top clones hold around 3.6% of the sample. The specimen was peripheral blood, collected from a patient treated with photon-based radiotherapy. The receptor was isolated from a woman in her forties or fifties with pancreatic cancer. This chain joins TRBV15 to TRBJ2-2, with 7 middle bases fitting TRBD1. The encoded CDR3 is CATSRGDRDTGELFF. In nucleotides, the sequence is TGTGCCACCAGCAGAGGTGACAGGGACACCGGGGAGCTGTTTTTT.